Shown below are 28 T cell receptor beta chains from a single sample sequenced in a study of pediatric ulcerative colitis. Method: immunoSEQ multiplex PCR; TCRdb's copy keeps in-frame clones and lacks some. The sample includes fewer than 30,000 clones, over 65% seen only once; the top ten take around 7.8%. Rectal tissue came from one to two pinch biopsies taken at colonoscopy. Source material: gut tissue. The receptors were gathered from a boy aged 5-17 years with severe ulcerative colitis.

The J gene is TRBJ1-2, the V gene TRBV19; no clear D. V was pared by 2 bases and J by 3 bases, with 7 bases between. This CDR3 spans 13 amino acids. Looked up from germline, CDR1 is LNHDA and CDR2 is SQIVND (reference sequence). The CDR3 spells CASSIFGYYGYTF. The DNA of the CDR3 is TGTGCCAGTAGTATATTTGGATACTATGGCTACACCTTC.

This clone has only one observation. The gene calls are TRBV7-8 and TRBJ2-5; D could derive from TRBD1 or TRBD2 (5 bases each). Trimming removed 3 bases at V and 4 bases at J, with 24 bases between. Looked up from germline, CDR1 is SGHVS and CDR2 is FQNEAQ. This CDR3 is 18 amino acids long. This chain's CDR3 is CASSFRVGGVDPGETQYF. CDR3 DNA: TGTGCCAGCAGCTTTCGGGTTGGGGGTGTAGACCCGGGAGAGACCCAGTACTTC.

The V and J genes are TRBV18 and TRBJ2-1, with D unresolved. Looked up from germline, CDR1 is KGHSH and CDR2 is LQKENI. V lost 5 bases and J lost 1, with 12 bases in between. This CDR3 is built from 15 residues. The chain's CDR3 is CASSLSLASYNEQFF. Here the CDR3 DNA reads TGTGCCAGCTCATTAAGCTTAGCATCCTACAATGAGCAGTTCTTC.

V gene TRBV21-1 combines with J gene TRBJ2-3; the D segment call TRBD1 is taken from the table without a DNA check. TRBV21-1 is a recognized pseudogene. The CDR3 sequence is 18 residues long. The CDR3 coding sequence is TGTGCCAGCTGCCCTGGGGACAGGGGTCACCTTAGCACAGATACGCAGTATTTT. Amino acids: CASCPGDRGHLSTDTQYF.

The chain is built from TRBV11-3 and TRBJ2-1; TRBD2 matches 9 bases. Germline CDR1 and CDR2: SGHNT and YENEEA. This CDR3 region has 16 residues. Trimming at V came to 1 base and at J to 9 bases, leaving 10 bases not matched to a gene. CDR3 nucleotides: TGTGCCAGCAGCTTAGGCGCCCTAGGACTAGCGACTGAGCAGTTCTTC. This encodes CASSLGALGLATEQFF.

The genes are TRBV6-5 and TRBJ2-7, with D uncertain. Looked up from germline, CDR1 is MNHEY and CDR2 is SVGAGI. V lost 8 bases and J 2 bases, leaving 16 bases between the germline ends. The CDR3 contains 14 residues. The CDR3 loop is CASSPATKPYEQYF. In nucleotides, the CDR3 is TGTGCCAGCTCCCCCGCGACGAAACCCTACGAGCAGTACTTC.

The chain recombines TRBV4-2 with TRBJ2-7; perhaps D is TRBD1 or TRBD2 (5 bases each). V lost 3 bases and J 6 bases, leaving 12 bases between the germline ends. This CDR3 has 13 amino acids. Germline V gene lookup returns CDR1 LGHNA and CDR2 YNFKEQ. The DNA for the CDR3 is TGTGCCAGCAGCCATGGGGGAACGGTCGAGCAGTACTTC. Its translation is CASSHGGTVEQYF.

This chain joins TRBV14 and TRBJ1-4; D ambiguous. Per the germline V gene, CDR1 is SGHDN and CDR2 is FVKESK. V was trimmed by 3 bases and J by 8 bases, leaving 7 bases between them. This CDR3 region has 12 residues. The CDR3 DNA reads TGTGCCAGCAGCCATTCAGGAGAAAAACTGTTTTTT. Translating gives CASSHSGEKLFF.

The chain has TRBV5-8 and TRBJ1-5; TRBD1 matches 10 bases. With V trimmed by 2 bases and J by 6 bases, 5 bases remained unmatched. Germline V gene data show CDR1 as SGHTS and CDR2 as YDEGEE. The length of the CDR3 is 15 residues. The CDR3 coding sequence is TGTGCCAGCAGCTTCGCCGGGACAGGGGCTCAGCCCCAGCATTTT. Residues: CASSFAGTGAQPQHF.

The rearrangement joins TRBV9 to TRBJ2-1; 9 bases line up with TRBD1. J was trimmed by 5 bases and V by 4 bases; bases with no gene match: 10. Per germline, CDR1 SGDLS and CDR2 YYNGEE. The CDR3 is made up of 16 amino acids. The CDR3 DNA sequence: TGTGCCAGCAGCCCTTCCACGGGGACAGGGCACAATGAGCAGTTCTTC. It codes for CASSPSTGTGHNEQFF.

This chain links TRBV6-5 with TRBJ2-6; D ambiguous. Trimming cost V 7 bases and J 0 bases, with 7 bases left between them. CDR3 size: 14 residues. Germline V gives CDR1 MNHEY, CDR2 SVGAGI. The CDR3 nucleotides are TGTGCCAGCAACCTGGGCTCTGGGGCCAACGTCCTGACTTTC. It encodes CASNLGSGANVLTF.

The J gene is TRBJ1-6, the V gene TRBV7-6; 9 bases are a match to TRBD1. The V gene's germline CDR1 is SGHVS and CDR2 FNYEAQ. This CDR3 is 15 amino acids long. V trimming: 5 bases; J trimming: 9 bases; junction bases outside the gene matches: 8. CDR3 coding DNA: TGTGCCAGCAGCGGGCGGACAGGGGAGGGTTCACCCCTCCACTTT. This translates into CASSGRTGEGSPLHF.

The rearrangement links TRBV29-1 to TRBJ2-7; 8 bases line up with TRBD1. This CDR3 region has 13 residues. The ends lost 7 bases at V and 2 bases at J; junction bases unmatched: 7. Germline V gene sequence: CDR1 SQVTM, CDR2 ANQGSEA. CDR3 residues: CSAGQGITYEQYF. The CDR3 DNA sequence: TGCAGCGCCGGACAGGGAATCACCTACGAGCAGTACTTC.

V and J are TRBV28 and TRBJ2-7, with TRBD2 matching over 13 bases. The J segment lost 5 bases and the V segment lost 3 bases, leaving 4 bases of the junction unmatched. This CDR3 contains 15 residues. Per the germline V gene, CDR1 is MDHEN and CDR2 is SYDVKM. The DNA for the CDR3 is TGTGCCAGCAGTTTGGGACTAGCGGGAAACGACGAGCAGTACTTC. Translated: CASSLGLAGNDEQYF.

The chain employs TRBV27 and TRBJ2-5; D unresolved. The V gene's germline CDR1 is MNHEY and CDR2 SMNVEV (reference sequence). The V and J ends lost 2 bases and 0 bases respectively, with 10 bases between them. The CDR3 extends over 15 amino acids. This CDR3 reads CASSLGPSYQETQYF. CDR3 DNA sequence: TGTGCCAGCAGTTTAGGGCCTTCGTACCAAGAGACCCAGTACTTC.

In DNA form, the CDR3 reads TGTGCCAGCAGCTTAACCGGGGGTAATGAGCAGTTCTTC. This codes for CASSLTGGNEQFF. The chain carries TRBV7-6 and TRBJ2-1; the D gene is possibly TRBD2 (6 bases). Germline V gene sequence: CDR1 SGHVS, CDR2 FNYEAQ. CDR3 length: 13 amino acids. Trimming cost V 2 bases and J 7 bases, with 9 bases left between them.

Worth noting for this clone: One base separates it from a far larger clone, so it is likely a read error. The chain is built from TRBV6-1 and TRBJ2-7, with 11 positions matching TRBD2. With V trimmed by 3 bases and J by 3 bases, 1 base remained unmatched. The length of the CDR3 is 14 residues. Germline V lookup: CDR1 MNHNS, CDR2 SASEGT. CDR3 sequence: CASSEGTSGYEQYF. CDR3 coding DNA: TGTGCCAGCAGTGAGGGGACTAGCGGCTACGAGCAGTACTTC.

V gene TRBV7-3 combines with J gene TRBJ2-5; 9 bases are a match to TRBD2. The CDR3 runs to 20 residues. The V segment lost 5 bases and the J segment 5 bases; nucleotides outside the gene matches: 24. Germline V CDR1 and CDR2: SGHTA, FQGTGA. The CDR3: CASSIGLSGRTMGLGETQYF. CDR3 bases: TGTGCCAGCAGCATAGGGTTGAGCGGGAGGACGATGGGGTTAGGGGAGACCCAGTACTTC.

The chain links TRBV6-5 to TRBJ1-2; a possible D gene is TRBD1 (6 bases). Trimming shortened V by 4 bases and J by 1 base, and 16 bases separated the two germline ends. Germline V lookup: CDR1 MNHEY, CDR2 SVGAGI. The CDR3 runs to 16 residues. Here the CDR3 DNA reads TGTGCCAGCAGTTCCCGCCCGGGACAACTTAACTATGGCTACACCTTC. It codes for CASSSRPGQLNYGYTF.

This clone showed up just a few times. The V gene is TRBV6-4, the J gene TRBJ1-5; no definite D call. Per the germline V gene, CDR1 is MRHNA and CDR2 is SNTAGT. The length of the CDR3 is 13 residues. Trimming took off 5 bases at V and 4 bases at J, with 9 bases between the two ends. Here the CDR3 DNA reads TGTGCCAGCAGTATCGACGGTAATCAGCCCCAGCATTTT. Its protein product is CASSIDGNQPQHF.

This clone was counted between two and nine times. The gene calls are TRBV18 and TRBJ2-5, with 9 bases lining up with TRBD2. V was pared by 0 bases and J by 5 bases, with 10 bases of the junction left unmatched. CDR3 length: 17 residues. Germline V lookup: CDR1 KGHSH, CDR2 LQKENI. In nucleotides, the CDR3 is TGTGCCAGCTCACCACCTAGCGGGAGTTTCGTAAGGGAGACCCAGTACTTC. Translation: CASSPPSGSFVRETQYF. The full variable domain, with the rest looked up from reference TRBV18 and TRBJ2-5, is NAGVMQNPRHLVRRRGQEARLRCSPMKGHSHVYWYRQLPEEGLKFMVYLQKENIIDESGMPKERFSAEFPKEGPSILRIQQVVRGDSAAYFCASSPPSGSFVRETQYFGPGTRLLVL.

The genes are TRBV13 and TRBJ1-2; the match to TRBD1 covers 7 bases. With V trimmed by 4 bases and J by 2 bases, 10 bases remained unmatched. CDR3 length: 16 residues. Germline assignment: CDR1 PRHDT and CDR2 FYEKMQ (reference sequence). In DNA, the CDR3 is TGTGCCAGCAGCTCCCCTGGGACAGATCCGAACTATGGCTACACCTTC. Amino acids: CASSSPGTDPNYGYTF.

The rearrangement uses TRBV18 and TRBJ2-3; weak D call: TRBD2 (6 bases). The germline V gene has CDR1 KGHSH and CDR2 LQKENI. The length of the CDR3 is 12 residues. Trimming took off 9 bases at V and 8 bases at J, with 15 bases between the two ends. The CDR3 DNA sequence: TGTGCCAGTGGCGGGGAAACGGTTACGCAGTATTTT. Its protein is CASGGETVTQYF.

The chain carries TRBV7-3 and TRBJ2-1; 7 bases map to TRBD2. CDR1 SGHTA and CDR2 FQGTGA come from the germline V gene. The CDR3 totals 15 residues. Trimming at V came to 5 bases and at J to 9 bases, leaving 13 bases not matched to a gene. The CDR3 DNA sequence: TGTGCCAGCAGCCCAAATCCGGGCGGGAGAAGTGAGCAGTTCTTC. This encodes CASSPNPGGRSEQFF.

The chain has TRBV28 and TRBJ1-2; tentative D call: TRBD1 (6 bases). V lost 7 bases and J 6 bases, leaving 18 bases between the germline ends. The CDR3 is made up of 14 amino acids. Germline CDR1 is MDHEN and CDR2 is SYDVKM. In nucleotides, the CDR3 is TGTGCCAGCACTGACACAGGGAGTCGTGATGGCTACACCTTC. It translates to CASTDTGSRDGYTF.

V is TRBV5-4 and J is TRBJ1-5, with D perhaps matching TRBD1 (6 bases). V was clipped by 4 bases and J by 3 bases, with 14 bases between them. Germline V lookup: CDR1 SGHNT, CDR2 YYREEE (reference sequence). The CDR3 is made up of 15 amino acids. The CDR3 DNA reads TGTGCCAGCAGCCCGGACAGTAGACCCAATCAGCCCCAGCATTTT. Its protein product is CASSPDSRPNQPQHF.

A word on this clone: One junction end does not reproduce the germline sequence, and a read error may be involved. This rearrangement joins TRBV10-3 to TRBJ1-4; D is unclear. This CDR3 region has 15 residues. Germline CDR1 reads ENHRY; CDR2 reads SYGVKD. CDR3: CASSVLMGSNEKLFF. The CDR3 DNA reads TGTGCCAGCAGTGTGTTAATGGGGTCTAATGAAAAACTGTTTTTT.

The V call is TRBV6-1, the J call TRBJ2-7; D might be TRBD1 (5 bases). The germline V gene has CDR1 MNHNS and CDR2 SASEGT. Trimming shortened V by 1 base and J by 2 bases, and 9 bases separated the two germline ends. This CDR3 has 14 residues. CDR3 in amino acids: CASSEVGQAYEQYF. Written as DNA, the CDR3 is TGTGCCAGCAGTGAAGTTGGACAAGCCTACGAGCAGTACTTC.